The clone carrying this TCR beta chain was recorded a few times. These data belong to a study of T cells after yellow fever vaccination. The TCR cDNA carried a universal primer site and UMIs from 5'RACE template switching. TCRdb ran MiXCR on the 5' RACE reads and lists one entry per CDR3 protein. Here the sample spans some 320,000 distinct CDR3 sequences, about 10% being singletons. This receptor was obtained from a man aged 18-30 years who received the YFV17D yellow fever vaccine. The sample was CD4+ T cells sorted from PBMCs, taken 45 days after the yellow fever booster vaccination.

CDR3 region: CASSFGGWTGYNEQFF. The CDR3 DNA sequence: TGTGCCAGCAGCTTTGGGGGGTGGACGGGTTACAATGAGCAGTTCTTC. This chain joins TRBV7-3 and TRBJ2-1; maybe TRBD2 (6 bases). V lost 3 bases and J lost 4, with 16 bases in between. This CDR3 has 16 amino acids. Germline V gene data show CDR1 as SGHTA and CDR2 as FQGTGA.